This T cell receptor (beta chain) was retrieved from a study of blood T cell repertoires in COVID-19. Study-level information: Some COVID-19 samples were acute and others convalescent; all came from the United States, Italy and Spain. The analysed material was cDNA or gDNA that came from T cells, B-cell-depleted T cells, or PBMCs.

Per the authors' pipeline: Counts of nucleated cells, estimated from reference gene primer amplification, were obtained. TCRdb keeps only in-frame clones here, not all; method: immunoSEQ multiplex PCR. The V and J calls and clone size come from that table; D and trimming were worked out from the DNA. Found here are a few hundred thousand clones, 87% of them singletons; the top ten hold about 2%. The TCR was taken from a man aged 18 to 29 with active or convalescent COVID-19. Material: peripheral blood.

The CDR3, as DNA: TGTGCCAGCAGCCCCTCAGGAAGGAACACTGAAGCTTTCTTT. This gives the protein CASSPSGRNTEAFF. This chain joins TRBV7-3 and TRBJ1-1; D is unresolved. Trimming took off 5 bases at V and 1 base at J, with 11 bases between the two ends. The CDR3 extends over 14 amino acids. Germline V gene lookup returns CDR1 SGHTA and CDR2 FQGTGA.